These 20 T cell receptor beta chains share one sample of origin, sequenced in a study of shared clonotypes between healthy human individuals. Selected positively for CCR7 and CD45RO-negative, naive CD8 cells excluded terminally differentiated effector memory CD45RA+ cells. Measured with immunoSEQ multiplex PCR; TCRdb has only the in-frame clones, and not every one. The profile shows around 2.1 million clones, about 93% of them singletons. The sequenced material came from naive CD8+ T cells from PBMCs. These receptors all come from a man in his late teens or twenties in good health. Some clones in this sample may be carry-over from other donors' samples.

This chain links TRBV19 with TRBJ2-3; TRBD2 matches 8 bases. Germline trimming cut 6 bases from V and 2 bases from J; bases unmatched to any gene: 7. CDR3 size: 15 residues. CDR1 and CDR2 from the germline V gene are LNHDA and SQIVND (reference sequence). CDR3 DNA sequence: TGTGCCAGTAGAGTAGCGGGATCCTACACAGATACGCAGTATTTT. Residues: CASRVAGSYTDTQYF. The full variable domain, completed using reference TRBV19 and TRBJ2-3, is DGGITQSPKYLFRKEGQNVTLSCEQNLNHDAMYWYRQDPGQGLRLIYYSQIVNDFQKGDIAEGYSVSREKKESFPLTVTSAQKNPTAFYLCASRVAGSYTDTQYFGPGTRLTVL.

The rearrangement joins TRBV10-3 to TRBJ1-1; maybe TRBD1 (6 bases). CDR3 length: 13 amino acids. Trimming left V 4 bases short and J 5 bases short, with 11 bases between. Germline lookup yields CDR1 ENHRY and CDR2 SYGVKD. The CDR3 coding sequence is TGTGCCATCAGTGCGGGGGCAACTACTGAAGCTTTCTTT. This codes for CAISAGATTEAFF.

V usage is TRBV11-2 and J usage is TRBJ1-1, with 7 bases aligning to TRBD1. This CDR3 spans 13 amino acids. In germline, CDR1 is SGHAT, CDR2 FQNNGV. With V trimmed by 6 bases and J by 6 bases, 7 bases remained unmatched. This CDR3 reads CASRERQGSEAFF. The CDR3 DNA follows: TGTGCCAGCAGAGAACGACAGGGCTCTGAAGCTTTCTTT.

The chain links TRBV4-3 to TRBJ1-3, with D unclear. The V end lost 1 base, the J end lost 0 bases, and 7 bases lay between the germline ends. The CDR3 totals 15 residues. Germline CDR1 is LGHNA and CDR2 is YSLEER. CDR3 bases: TGCGCCAGCAGCCAAGGTAGCTTCTCTGGAAACACCATATATTTT. Its translation is CASSQGSFSGNTIYF.

This clone turned up a few times. The rearrangement uses TRBV29-1 and TRBJ1-1; no reliable D call. CDR3 length equals 13 residues. From germline, CDR1 is SQVTM and CDR2 ANQGSEA. Trimming cost V 0 bases and J 9 bases, with 14 bases left between them. Written as DNA, the CDR3 is TGCAGCGTTGAAGATCGAGACCACTCGAAAGCTTTCTTT. It yields the protein CSVEDRDHSKAFF.

Concerning this clone itself: This specimen includes other DNA sequences encoding the same CDR3. The chain links TRBV5-4 to TRBJ2-1; 8 bases match TRBD2. The V gene's germline CDR1 is SGHNT and CDR2 YYREEE (reference sequence). V gave up 1 base and J gave up 4 bases; unmatched junction bases: 4. This CDR3 has 15 residues. Here the CDR3 reads CASSLKRERYNEQFF. The CDR3 DNA is TGTGCCAGCAGCTTGAAGCGGGAGAGATACAATGAGCAGTTCTTC.

This chain links TRBV7-8 with TRBJ2-2, with D unresolved. The V gene's germline CDR1 is SGHVS and CDR2 FQNEAQ. Trimming took off 1 base at V and 6 bases at J, with 6 bases between the two ends. The CDR3 contains 13 residues. The CDR3 DNA reads as TGTGCCAGCAGCTTAGAGAGGTCCGGGGAGCTGTTTTTT. This translates into CASSLERSGELFF.

The CDR3 DNA is TGTGCCAGCTCACCACCCTCCCACCGCTATGGCTACACCTTC. Residues: CASSPPSHRYGYTF. The gene calls are TRBV18 and TRBJ1-2; D is unresolved. Germline CDR1 reads KGHSH; CDR2 reads LQKENI. V was cut by 0 bases and J by 4 bases, with 9 bases left in between. The CDR3 has 14 residues.

This chain uses TRBV6-5 with TRBJ1-4; D is possibly TRBD1 (5 bases). Germline V gene sequence: CDR1 MNHEY, CDR2 SVGAGI. This CDR3 has 14 residues. V was trimmed by 5 bases and J by 8 bases, leaving 15 bases between them. The CDR3 DNA is TGTGCCAGCAGTCGTCAGGGTCGAGTAGAAAAACTGTTTTTT. As protein: CASSRQGRVEKLFF.

The chain links TRBV9 to TRBJ2-1, with 9 positions matching TRBD1. This CDR3 has 16 residues. The germline V gene encodes CDR1 SGDLS and CDR2 YYNGEE. J was trimmed by 9 bases and V by 4 bases; bases with no gene match: 14. This CDR3 reads CASSWKMGQGASEQFF. CDR3 DNA sequence: TGTGCCAGCAGCTGGAAGATGGGACAGGGAGCCAGTGAGCAGTTCTTC.

The chain couples TRBV4-3 to TRBJ2-7; 8 bases map to TRBD2. After removal of 4 bases from V and 3 bases from J, the junction contained 8 bases not matched to a gene. The germline gives CDR1 LGHNA, CDR2 YSLEER. This CDR3 contains 15 residues. The CDR3 region is CASSRETSELYEQYF. The CDR3 coding sequence is TGCGCCAGCAGCCGCGAGACTAGCGAGCTCTACGAGCAGTACTTC.

This clone is a singleton in its sample. V is TRBV4-2 and J is TRBJ2-3, with D possibly being TRBD2 (6 bases). Per germline, CDR1 LGHNA and CDR2 YNFKEQ. This CDR3 is 14 amino acids long. The V and J ends lost 1 base and 1 base respectively, with 6 bases between them. CDR3 in amino acids: CASSQAGGTDTQYF. DNA for the CDR3: TGTGCCAGCAGCCAAGCGGGGGGCACAGATACGCAGTATTTT.

This clone was found once. The DNA for the CDR3 is TGTGCCAGCAGTTCCTCCGGGCCGGTCACCTTAGAGACCCAGTACTTC. Protein: CASSSSGPVTLETQYF. The chain couples TRBV27 to TRBJ2-5, with unresolved D. The germline CDR1 and CDR2 sequences are MNHEY and SMNVEV (reference sequence). Trimming removed 4 bases at V and 4 bases at J, with 19 bases between. This CDR3 spans 16 amino acids.

The chain has TRBV15 and TRBJ1-2; D is ambiguous. The germline V and J ends were trimmed by 0 bases and 4 bases, with 9 bases remaining between them. Germline values: CDR1 LNHNV, CDR2 YYDKDF (reference sequence). The CDR3 spans 14 residues. CDR3 in amino acids: CATSRDRFSYGYTF. The CDR3 nucleotides read TGTGCCACCAGCAGAGACAGATTTAGCTATGGCTACACCTTC.

J is TRBJ2-6 and V is TRBV28; TRBD1 matches at 8 bases. The germline gives CDR1 MDHEN, CDR2 SYDVKM. The CDR3 has 17 amino acids. The trim removed 8 bases at V and 5 bases at J, leaving 14 bases unmatched. The CDR3 DNA reads TGTGCCAGCGTGTCCGGGACAGGCTCCCTGAGGGCCAACGTCCTGACTTTC. This translates into CASVSGTGSLRANVLTF.

This CDR3 is CASSVSTSGNEQFF. The CDR3 region has the DNA TGTGCCAGCAGCGTAAGTACTAGCGGCAATGAGCAGTTCTTC. J is TRBJ2-1 and V is TRBV9, with 8 nucleotides matching TRBD2. V shed 1 base and J 6 bases; nucleotides not matched to a gene: 3. The CDR3 length is 14 residues. CDR1 and CDR2 (germline): SGDLS, YYNGEE.

The chain carries TRBV5-4 and TRBJ2-7; 13 bases are shared with TRBD2. Germline CDR1 is SGHNT and CDR2 is YYREEE (reference sequence). With V trimmed by 4 bases and J by 3 bases, 4 bases remained unmatched. The CDR3 consists of 15 residues. This CDR3 reads CASSPGLAGHYEQYF. As DNA, the CDR3 is TGTGCCAGCAGCCCGGGACTAGCGGGACACTACGAGCAGTACTTC. The variable domain in full, with the rest retrieved from reference TRBV5-4 and TRBJ2-7, is ETGVTQSPTHLIKTRGQQVTLRCSSQSGHNTVSWYQQALGQGPQFIFQYYREEENGRGNFPPRFSGLQFPNYSSELNVNALELDDSALYLCASSPGLAGHYEQYFGPGTRLTVT.

The V and J genes are TRBV11-1 and TRBJ1-2; D possibly corresponds to TRBD1 (6 bases). Germline V gene sequence: CDR1 SGHAT, CDR2 FQDESV (reference sequence). The CDR3 has 14 amino acids. V was trimmed by 5 bases and J by 4 bases, leaving 14 bases between them. For the CDR3, the DNA is TGTGCCAGCAGCGACGGACAGAAGGCCTATGGCTACACCTTC. Its translation is CASSDGQKAYGYTF.

This chain connects TRBV11-3 to TRBJ2-5; D is possibly TRBD1 (8 bases). The CDR3 spans 14 residues. Germline-derived CDR1 and CDR2 are SGHNT and YENEEA. V was cut by 4 bases and J by 5 bases, with 14 bases left in between. The CDR3 is CASSSRGDRETQYF. DNA of the CDR3: TGTGCCAGCAGCTCCCGGGGGGACAGGGAGACCCAGTACTTC.

This CDR3 reads CAIGTTLNYGYTF. The DNA of the CDR3 is TGTGCCATCGGCACCACTCTTAACTATGGCTACACCTTC. The chain couples TRBV10-3 to TRBJ1-2; D gene unclear. V gave up 8 bases and J gave up 1 base, with 11 bases separating them. CDR3 length: 13 amino acids. Germline values: CDR1 ENHRY, CDR2 SYGVKD.